Sequencing of this T cell receptor beta chain was carried out in a study of blood T cell repertoires in COVID-19. Background on the study: COVID-19 samples, acute and convalescent, were from the United States, Italy and Spain. Nucleic acid was either cDNA or gDNA, and it came from T cells, B-cell-depleted T cells, or PBMCs.

The Seattle site enrolled patients during active infection and followed them longitudinally. As handled by the study authors: Estimation of nucleated cell counts was performed using reference gene primer amplification. Measured with immunoSEQ multiplex PCR; TCRdb has only the in-frame clones, and not every one. V and J calls and clone size are those listed in that table; D and trimming were worked out from the DNA. The data contain around 210,000 clones, around 81% of them singletons. The table lists this clone with a count of one. V trimming: 5 bases; J trimming: 0 bases; junction bases outside the gene matches: 7. The CDR3 contains 18 residues. CDR1 and CDR2 (germline): SNHLY, FYNNEI.

The gene calls are TRBV2 and TRBJ1-6; 10 nucleotides align to TRBD1. Sequencing used peripheral blood. The sequence derives from a man in his sixties with COVID-19, enrolled during active disease. This CDR3 is CASSRTGGRGSYNSPLHF. CDR3 bases: TGTGCCAGCAGTAGGACAGGGGGACGAGGCTCCTATAATTCACCCCTCCACTTT.